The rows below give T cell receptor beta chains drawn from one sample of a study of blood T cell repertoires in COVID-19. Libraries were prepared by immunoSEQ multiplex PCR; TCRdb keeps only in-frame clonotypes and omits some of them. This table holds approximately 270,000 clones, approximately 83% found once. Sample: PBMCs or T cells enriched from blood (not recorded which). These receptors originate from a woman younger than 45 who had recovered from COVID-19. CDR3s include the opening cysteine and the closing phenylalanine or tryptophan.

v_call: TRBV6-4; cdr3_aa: CASSDNAGESDTQYF
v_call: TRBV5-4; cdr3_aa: CASRGQLVGYTF
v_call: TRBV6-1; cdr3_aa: CASSEGIYSRTEAFF
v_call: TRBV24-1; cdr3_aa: CATADPRGGETQYF
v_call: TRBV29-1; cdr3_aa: CSVVTLPYSTDTQYF
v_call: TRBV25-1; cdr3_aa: CASSAGTYNEQFF
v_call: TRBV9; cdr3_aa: CASSVDGAGVYEQYF
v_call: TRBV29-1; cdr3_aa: CSVVPMLWPGGYEQFF
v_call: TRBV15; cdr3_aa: CATSREREGGYGYTF
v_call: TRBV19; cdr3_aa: CASRRELITEAFF
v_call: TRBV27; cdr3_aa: CASSTWTGENTEAFF
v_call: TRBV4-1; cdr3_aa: CASSPRGRSLLAEAFF
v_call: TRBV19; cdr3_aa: CASRDHDRGGGNVLTF
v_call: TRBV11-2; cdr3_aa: CASSLVTQGHEQYF
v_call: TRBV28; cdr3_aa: CASRLRTDTQYF
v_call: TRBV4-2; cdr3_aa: CASSQDLSTGGVGELFF
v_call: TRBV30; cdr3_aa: CAWTQGPGNTIYF
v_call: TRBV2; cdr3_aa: CASSVDRGGTGELFF
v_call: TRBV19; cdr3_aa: CASSQSTGIEAFF
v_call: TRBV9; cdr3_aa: CASSVEALRDSYGYTF
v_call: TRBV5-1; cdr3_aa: CASSEGQGGTTDTQYF
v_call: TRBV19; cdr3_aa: CASSLWTPYNEQFF
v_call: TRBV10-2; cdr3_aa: CASHNARDTSTNEKLFF
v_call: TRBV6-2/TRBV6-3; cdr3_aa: CASSSTSGGANTGELFF
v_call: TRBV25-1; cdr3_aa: CASSVRDSNEKLFF
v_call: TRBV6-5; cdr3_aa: CASSPPGGYEQYF
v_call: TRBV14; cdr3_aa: CASSENRGYEQYF
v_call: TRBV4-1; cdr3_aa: CASSRDRNEKLFF
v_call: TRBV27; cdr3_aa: CASSLPTGGARSYNEQFF
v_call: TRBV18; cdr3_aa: CASSPRGLAGGTSPNNEQFF
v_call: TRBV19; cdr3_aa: CASSMEGQGVGEQFF
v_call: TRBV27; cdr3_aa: CASPQTGSGGLRAFF
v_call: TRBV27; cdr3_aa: CASSLGLAGGLEQFF
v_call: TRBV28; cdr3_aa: CASSLSLRTGANTEAFF
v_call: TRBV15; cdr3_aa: CATSRQGADTQYF
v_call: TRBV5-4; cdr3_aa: CASSHRDSSYNEQFF
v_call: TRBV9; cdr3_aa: CASSVGQTMNTEAFF
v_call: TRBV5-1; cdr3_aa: CASSSVGANYGYTF
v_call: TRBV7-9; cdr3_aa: CASSSGQGAVGANVLTF
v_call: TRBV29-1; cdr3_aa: CSVESGQGFYEQYF
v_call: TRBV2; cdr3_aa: CASRDDRDENTIYF
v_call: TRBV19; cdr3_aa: CASERGGLNEQFF
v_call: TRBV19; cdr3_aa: CASSIQGIGGYTF
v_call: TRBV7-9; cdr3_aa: CASILSPNTEAFF
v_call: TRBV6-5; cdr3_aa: CASSYSGDSMNTEAFF
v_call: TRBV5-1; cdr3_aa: CASSPGTGANQPQHF
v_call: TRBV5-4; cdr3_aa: CASSLGGSDRDGYTF
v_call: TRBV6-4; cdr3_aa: CASSEIRDRGTDTQYF
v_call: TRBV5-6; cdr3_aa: CASSLRANRGNQPQHF
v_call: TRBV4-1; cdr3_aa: CASSPQGAGTHEQYF
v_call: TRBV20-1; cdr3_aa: CSASSIPGQTLQETQYF
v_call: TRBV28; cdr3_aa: CASSLYTGTGEGYTF
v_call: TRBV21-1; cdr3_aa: CASKQGNTEAFF
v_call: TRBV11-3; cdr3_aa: CASSLGGDTEAFF
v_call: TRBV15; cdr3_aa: CATSRDYQGGGITGELFF
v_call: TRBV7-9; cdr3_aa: CASSLEARQADNEKLFF
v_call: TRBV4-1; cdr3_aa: CASSPRTQGGGYTF
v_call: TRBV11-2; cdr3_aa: CASSLEAVIPSYEQYF